The entry that follows covers one TCR beta chain sequence. Its target antigen remains unknown. Base quality data are lacking; no much larger clone is found one base away. The data were taken from a study of cytotoxic CD8 clonotypes in ibrutinib-treated CLL (dated by TCRdb to about 2021). A note on the overall study: The cohort was composed of around twelve relapsed/refractory and roughly 15 treatment-naive patients; IGHV unmutated status was identified in some 17 patients. Responses were partial in roughly 25 patients and complete in 2; after median around 66 months follow-up, around 14 stayed in remission and around 12 progressed. Response samples were obtained after a median of about 13 months of treatment, with a range of roughly 6 to 40 months. On average, each sample yielded hundreds of thousands of productive templates and 80,000 to 95,000 productive rearrangements. Of the roughly 86 people in the trial, about two dozen had longitudinal samples available. Cryopreserved peripheral blood mononuclear cells were collected before treatment, at response, and at either disease progression or sustained remission. Patients were still on ibrutinib when every remission and progressive disease sample was collected.

For TCR beta library preparation, approximately 2.2 micrograms of genomic DNA were isolated from cryopreserved PBMCs. Longitudinal blood samples from CLL patients on ibrutinib monotherapy underwent high-throughput TCR beta sequencing. The patients took part in an open-label, single-center phase 2 trial of ibrutinib monotherapy. Study-wide findings and limitations: Lymph node repertoires were not examined, and the timing of sampling was not matched between patients in sustained remission and those whose disease progressed. At ibrutinib response clonality went up, during sustained remission it held steady, and at progression it dropped back toward baseline. Public clonotypes were rare and either contracted or stayed stable during treatment, and the rise in clonality at ibrutinib response reflected the expansion of private clonotypes. At baseline, clonality was higher than in age-matched healthy donors and showed a strong correlation with circulating CD8+ T-cell counts.

CDR1 and CDR2 were assigned from the germline V gene as SGHTA and FQGTGA. The CDR3 starts with the cysteine, ends with the phenylalanine, and has 15 residues. Of all the DNA, just the CDR3 is kept, 45 bases in frame from base 1. V and J lose 5 bases and 3 bases, and a span of 16 bases separates them. On a MiSeq, deep resolution sequencing aimed for a depth between 1 in 1 million and 1 in 200,000 T cells, with each clonotype covered approximately 10x on average. The immunoSEQ hsTCRB Kit was used to generate the TCR beta libraries. The original methods were these. ImmunoSEQ Data Assistant and ImmunoSEQ Analyzer were used for data analysis, and V, D and J genes were assigned according to IMGT definitions. Clonality, which ranges from 0 to 1, was calculated by subtracting the normalized Shannon entropy of productive rearrangement frequencies from one. Public clonotype analysis was restricted to overrepresented clonotypes comprising at least 0.05% of each patient's repertoire. Approximately 13 age-matched healthy donor repertoires from immuneACCESS served as clonality controls. Entries here come from immuneACCESS through TCRdb and include only in-frame sequences with V and J called. Some clones fail to appear in such tables; in the studies checked, an unresolved V gene covers under half of the shortfall, and the cause of the remainder is unknown. V and J calls and clone size are those listed in that table; D and trimming were worked out from the DNA. A total of 330,000 or so clones appear in this sample, 60% to 80% of them only once. Around 6.6% of the sample goes to the ten largest clones.

The sample in question was PBMCs, obtained after 36 months of ibrutinib treatment. The sequence joins TRBV7-3 to TRBJ2-5; TRBD1 could be the D gene, as 6 bases match. The source of this sequence is a human donor with chronic lymphocytic leukemia. The CDR3: CASSLLGQPEETQYF. The DNA sequence is as follows: TGTGCCAGCAGCCTTCTAGGACAGCCTGAAGAGACCCAGTACTTC.